Listed below are T cell receptor beta chains from one sample, sequenced in a study of T cells after yellow fever vaccination. From the 5' RACE reads, TCRdb called clonotypes with MiXCR, one entry per CDR3 protein. The data contain 450,000 to 550,000 distinct CDR3 sequences, roughly 21% of them singletons. The starting material was PBMCs, obtained 15 days after the yellow fever booster vaccination. The receptor set was obtained from a man aged 25 to 40 who received the YFV17D yellow fever vaccine. CDR3s include the opening cysteine and the closing phenylalanine or tryptophan. The order of the fields is D gene, clone size, J gene, V gene, CDR3 protein, CDR3 DNA. D genes are given only for firm matches. Clone size is not always given. Where it is, it says once, few, many or a class for expanded clones.

.,many,TRBJ2-7,TRBV5-1,CASSFGGTYEQYF,TGCGCCAGCTCTTTTGGGGGGACCTACGAGCAGTACTTC
.,few,TRBJ2-7,TRBV19,CASKSAGNAYEQYF,TGTGCCAGTAAGTCGGCAGGAAACGCCTACGAGCAGTACTTC
TRBD1,few,TRBJ2-7,TRBV28,CASFQRDRAYEQYF,TGTGCCAGCTTCCAAAGGGACAGAGCCTACGAGCAGTACTTC
TRBD2,few,TRBJ2-3,TRBV4-2,CASSQPGGTPLHTQYF,TGTGCCAGCAGCCAACCGGGGGGGACTCCACTTCATACGCAGTATTTT
TRBD2,few,TRBJ2-1,TRBV28,CASSSSGANNYNEQFF,TGTGCCAGCAGTTCTAGCGGAGCGAATAACTACAATGAGCAGTTCTTC
TRBD2,.,TRBJ2-7,TRBV6-1,CASRDTSGRPREQYF,TGTGCCAGCAGAGACACTAGCGGGAGGCCTAGAGAGCAGTACTTC
.,.,TRBJ1-5,TRBV12-3/TRBV12-4,CASTKAGANQPQHF,TGTGCCAGCACAAAGGCGGGGGCAAATCAGCCCCAGCATTTT
.,few,TRBJ2-7,TRBV3-1,CASSQEISSYEQYF,TGTGCCAGCAGCCAAGAGATCTCCTCCTACGAGCAGTACTTC
.,few,TRBJ2-3,TRBV29-1,CSARIRSSRRTDTQYF,TGCAGCGCCCGAATCCGGAGCTCAAGACGTACAGATACGCAGTATTTT
TRBD2,once,TRBJ2-5,TRBV20-1,CSARDSSSGKGETQYF,TGCAGTGCTAGAGATTCGTCTAGCGGGAAGGGAGAGACCCAGTACTTC
.,.,TRBJ2-3,TRBV29-1,CSVSRSTSSTDTQYF,TGCAGCGTTTCGCGGTCGACTTCTAGCACAGATACGCAGTATTTT
TRBD2,many,TRBJ2-1,TRBV28,CASLSSGLAANEQFF,TGTGCCAGCCTTTCTTCGGGGCTAGCGGCCAATGAGCAGTTCTTC
.,few,TRBJ2-1,TRBV7-6,CASLKGLAGYNEQFF,TGTGCCAGCCTTAAGGGACTGGCGGGGTACAATGAGCAGTTCTTC
.,.,TRBJ1-3,TRBV20-1,CSASRGGGNTIYF,TGCAGTGCTAGTAGAGGGGGAGGAAACACCATATATTTT
.,.,TRBJ1-1,TRBV7-9,CASSWQTFEAFF,TGTGCCAGCAGCTGGCAGACTTTTGAAGCTTTCTTT
.,few,TRBJ2-3,TRBV28,CASSLFTGSTDTQYF,TGTGCCAGCAGTTTATTTACAGGCAGCACAGATACGCAGTATTTT
.,.,TRBJ2-1,TRBV3-1,CASSQYLEYNEQFF,TGTGCCAGCAGCCAATACCTTGAATACAATGAGCAGTTCTTC
TRBD2,.,TRBJ2-1,TRBV7-9,CASSPSGRTANEQFF,TGTGCCAGCAGCCCTAGCGGGAGGACGGCCAATGAGCAGTTCTTC
.,.,TRBJ1-2,TRBV10-3,CAISRAGINDYTF,TGTGCCATCAGTCGCGCAGGGATCAATGACTACACCTTC
.,once,TRBJ1-5,TRBV14,CASSQNLGWPQHF,TGTGCCAGCAGCCAAAACCTCGGCTGGCCCCAGCATTTT
.,few,TRBJ2-1,TRBV10-3,CASGVGNYNEQFF,TGTGCCTCAGGGGTGGGGAACTACAATGAGCAGTTCTTC
.,.,TRBJ2-5,TRBV30,CAWKIFPAETQYF,TGTGCCTGGAAAATCTTCCCCGCGGAGACCCAGTACTTC
.,few,TRBJ2-1,TRBV6-6,CASSYSEQFF,TGTGCCAGCAGTTATTCTGAGCAGTTCTTC
.,.,TRBJ2-7,TRBV19,CASSMSGYEQYF,TGTGCCAGTAGTATGTCCGGATACGAGCAGTACTTC
.,few,TRBJ2-5,TRBV11-3,CASSFTRGETQYF,TGTGCCAGCAGCTTTACCCGGGGGGAGACCCAGTACTTC
.,.,TRBJ2-7,TRBV12-3/TRBV12-4,CASRPQGEDEQYF,TGTGCCAGCAGACCACAGGGAGAGGACGAGCAGTACTTC
.,few,TRBJ2-1,TRBV30,CAWSVQWGNEQFF,TGTGCCTGGAGTGTACAGTGGGGGAATGAGCAGTTCTTC
TRBD1,.,TRBJ1-5,TRBV27,CASSFRVTGVNNQPQHF,TGTGCCAGCAGTTTCCGAGTGACAGGGGTGAACAATCAGCCCCAGCATTTT
.,.,TRBJ1-4,TRBV5-1,CASMSSHNEKLFF,TGCGCCAGCATGAGCAGCCATAATGAAAAACTGTTTTTT
.,few,TRBJ2-4,TRBV12-3/TRBV12-4,CASSNSGTLLAKNIQYF,TGTGCCAGCAGTAACTCCGGGACTTTGCTAGCCAAAAACATTCAGTACTTC
TRBD2,few,TRBJ2-1,TRBV30,CAWSEGTSRYNEQFF,TGTGCCTGGAGTGAAGGGACTAGCCGGTACAATGAGCAGTTCTTC
TRBD1,few,TRBJ1-1,TRBV2,CASSRDRTNTEAFF,TGTGCCAGCAGTCGGGACAGGACGAACACTGAAGCTTTCTTT
.,.,TRBJ1-3,TRBV10-3,CAISESGGISGNTIYF,TGTGCCATCAGTGAGTCCGGGGGGATCTCTGGAAACACCATATATTTT
.,.,TRBJ1-2,TRBV5-6,CASSLPTGHYGYTF,TGTGCCAGCAGCCTTCCTACAGGGCACTATGGCTACACCTTC
.,many,TRBJ2-4,TRBV5-5,CASSRQLAKNIQYF,TGTGCCAGCAGCAGACAGCTAGCCAAAAACATTCAGTACTTC
.,.,TRBJ2-7,TRBV7-3,CASPQEQYF,TGTGCCAGCCCCCAGGAGCAGTACTTC
.,few,TRBJ2-7,TRBV19,CASSTQPGRAYEQYF,TGTGCCAGTAGTACGCAGCCGGGACGGGCCTACGAGCAGTACTTC